These 20 T cell receptor beta chains originate from one sample sequenced in a study of STAT5B mutations in CD4+ large granular lymphocyte leukemia. Sequenced by immunoSEQ multiplex PCR; TCRdb stores in-frame clones only, minus some. This sample yields 4,500 to 5,000 clones, of which just under 80% are seen a single time; approximately 8% belongs to the top ten. Input material: PBMCs. These receptors were obtained from a man between 65 and 85 years old with CD4+ T-cell large granular lymphocyte leukemia.

Regarding this clone: One end of the junction varies from germline; a read error may be responsible. Different DNA sequences within this sample yield the same CDR3. CDR3 bases: TGTGCCAGCAGTGTAGACCACCTGAACACTGAAGCTTTCTTT. This sequence encodes CASSVDHLNTEAFF. This chain links TRBV9 with TRBJ1-1; D unclear. The V gene's germline CDR1 is SGDLS and CDR2 YYNGEE. The CDR3 has 14 amino acids.

This rearrangement joins TRBV5-1 to TRBJ1-3; 8 bases align to TRBD1. V lost 3 bases, J lost 2 bases, and 1 base stayed unmatched. This CDR3 region has 14 residues. The V gene's germline CDR1 is SGHRS and CDR2 YFSETQ. CDR3 bases: TGCGCCAGCAGCTCGACAGGGGCTGGAAACACCATATATTTT. The encoded protein is CASSSTGAGNTIYF.

This clone was counted once. The chain links TRBV10-3 to TRBJ2-5; D tentatively fits TRBD1 or TRBD2 (6 bases each). CDR1 is ENHRY, CDR2 SYGVKD, per germline. This CDR3 has 13 residues. The V end lost 11 bases, the J end lost 1 base, and 14 bases lay between the germline ends. CDR3 in amino acids: CASGAGFQETQYF. The CDR3 bases are TGTGCCTCGGGGGCGGGATTCCAAGAGACCCAGTACTTC.

This clone was observed a handful of times. The rearrangement uses TRBV10-1 and TRBJ2-2, with a weak D call TRBD1 (6 bases). V was cut by 6 bases and J by 2 bases, with 10 bases left in between. The CDR3 is 14 residues long. The germline CDR1 and CDR2 sequences are WNHNN and SYGVQD (reference sequence). CDR3 nucleotide sequence: TGCGCCAGCAGAGGACAGCCTAACACCGGGGAGCTGTTTTTT. As protein: CASRGQPNTGELFF.

By its share, this clone is medium-sized. The genes are TRBV19 and TRBJ1-5, with D possibly matching TRBD1 (5 bases). V dropped 3 bases and J dropped 1 base, with 10 bases sitting between them. The CDR3 is made up of 15 amino acids. Germline-derived CDR1 and CDR2 are LNHDA and SQIVND (reference sequence). The CDR3: CASSMGGDSNQPQHF. The CDR3 nucleotides are TGTGCCAGTAGTATGGGTGGGGACAGCAATCAGCCCCAGCATTTT.

The chain has TRBV7-9 and TRBJ2-2; D remains unclear. This CDR3 has 17 amino acids. Germline CDR1 is SEHNR and CDR2 is FQNEAQ (reference sequence). V was pared by 5 bases and J by 2 bases, with 18 bases between. CDR3 protein: CASSQNARRKNTGELFF. CDR3 bases: TGTGCCAGCAGCCAAAATGCGCGCCGAAAAAACACCGGGGAGCTGTTTTTT.

V gene TRBV6-1 combines with J gene TRBJ1-1, with D unresolved. The V gene's germline CDR1 is MNHNS and CDR2 SASEGT. V was shortened by 1 base and J by 1 base, with 7 bases between the two germline ends. The CDR3 length is 14 residues. CDR3 protein: CASSEVWGNTEAFF. In nucleotides, the CDR3 is TGTGCCAGCAGTGAAGTTTGGGGGAACACTGAAGCTTTCTTT.

This clone has just a few counts. The chain joins TRBV19 to TRBJ1-4, with TRBD1 matching 7 bases. V lost 4 bases to trimming and J lost 6 bases; unmatched junction nucleotides: 2. CDR3 length: 13 residues. Germline CDR1 is LNHDA and CDR2 is SQIVND (reference sequence). The CDR3 DNA is TGTGCCAGTAGTACAGACAGGGATGAAAAACTGTTTTTT. Amino acid sequence: CASSTDRDEKLFF. Using reference TRBV19 and TRBJ1-4 for the parts outside the CDR3, the full variable domain is DGGITQSPKYLFRKEGQNVTLSCEQNLNHDAMYWYRQDPGQGLRLIYYSQIVNDFQKGDIAEGYSVSREKKESFPLTVTSAQKNPTAFYLCASSTDRDEKLFFGSGTQLSVL.

CDR3 sequence reads: CASSRTGTETQYF. The DNA of the CDR3 is TGTGCCAGTAGTAGGACAGGGACAGAGACCCAGTACTTC. V usage is TRBV19 and J usage is TRBJ2-5; 8 positions agree with TRBD1. Per germline, CDR1 LNHDA and CDR2 SQIVND (reference sequence). Trimming cost V 4 bases and J 4 bases; bases outside gene matches: 2. The CDR3 extends over 13 amino acids.

The CDR3 DNA reads TGTGCCAGCAGAGAGGTCCAGGGGGCCGGCACTGAAGCTTTCTTT. It specifies CASREVQGAGTEAFF. V usage is TRBV2 and J usage is TRBJ1-1, with 8 nucleotides matching TRBD1. This CDR3 contains 15 residues. The V segment lost 6 bases and the J segment 4 bases; nucleotides outside the gene matches: 10. CDR1 and CDR2 (germline): SNHLY, FYNNEI.

This rearrangement joins TRBV7-8 to TRBJ2-3; TRBD2 is a possible D gene (6 bases). CDR3 length equals 17 residues. V was trimmed by 6 bases and J by 2 bases, leaving 21 bases between them. From germline, CDR1 is SGHVS and CDR2 FQNEAQ. For the CDR3, the DNA is TGTGCCAGCAGACCCGCGACGTGGGGGAGGACCACAGATACGCAGTATTTT. Its translation: CASRPATWGRTTDTQYF. Drawing the rest from reference TRBV7-8 and TRBJ2-3, the complete variable domain is GAGVSQSPRYKVAKRGQDVALRCDPISGHVSLFWYQQALGQGPEFLTYFQNEAQLDKSGLPSDRFFAERPEGSVSTLKIQRTQQEDSAVYLCASRPATWGRTTDTQYFGPGTRLTVL.

In its sample, this clone was seen once. The chain combines TRBV5-6 with TRBJ1-1; TRBD1 might be the D (6 bases). This CDR3 region has 17 residues. V dropped 2 bases and J dropped 0 bases, with 17 bases sitting between them. Per the germline V gene, CDR1 is SGHDT and CDR2 is YYEEEE. The CDR3 protein is CASSFSWTADMNTEAFF. The CDR3 nucleotides are TGTGCCAGCAGCTTTTCGTGGACAGCCGACATGAACACTGAAGCTTTCTTT. Complete variable domain (other parts from reference TRBV5-6 and TRBJ1-1): DAGVTQSPTHLIKTRGQQVTLRCSPKSGHDTVSWYQQALGQGPQFIFQYYEEEERQRGNFPDRFSGHQFPNYSSELNVNALLLGDSALYLCASSFSWTADMNTEAFFGQGTRLTVV.

The chain combines TRBV29-1 with TRBJ2-1, with 7 bases matching TRBD2. The germline gives CDR1 SQVTM, CDR2 ANQGSEA. The V and J ends lost 5 bases and 4 bases, in that order; junction bases with no gene match: 8. The CDR3 runs 14 residues. CDR3 in DNA: TGCAGCGTTTCTAGCGGAGCGAATTACAATGAGCAGTTCTTC. This encodes CSVSSGANYNEQFF.

The V call is TRBV2, the J call TRBJ1-2, with D perhaps TRBD1 (6 bases). The CDR3 extends over 14 amino acids. The germline V and J ends were trimmed by 3 bases and 6 bases, with 14 bases remaining between them. Germline CDR1 reads SNHLY; CDR2 reads FYNNEI. DNA of the CDR3: TGTGCCAGCAGTGAGCAGGGGCCTCCCGATGGCTACACCTTC. Its protein is CASSEQGPPDGYTF.

V gene TRBV27 combines with J gene TRBJ1-5; perhaps TRBD1 as D (6 bases). The CDR3 totals 15 residues. Germline-derived CDR1 and CDR2 are MNHEY and SMNVEV (reference sequence). With 3 bases removed from V and 4 bases from J, the gap between germline ends came to 13 bases. CDR3 DNA: TGTGCCAGCAGTTTCACAGGGTTGGGGAATCAGCCCCAGCATTTT. It is translated as CASSFTGLGNQPQHF.

This clone is a singleton in its sample. The V gene is TRBV21-1, the J gene TRBJ2-7. TRBV21-1 is a pseudogene segment. The CDR3 covers 16 residues. As DNA, the CDR3 is TGTGCCAGCAGCACGGGACGCTACTTACGGGACGGCGAGCAGTACTTC. Its translation: CASSTGRYLRDGEQYF.

V usage is TRBV2 and J usage is TRBJ1-5; perhaps TRBD1 as D (5 bases). Germline CDR1 reads SNHLY; CDR2 reads FYNNEI. The CDR3 loop spans 13 amino acids. V was shortened by 4 bases and J by 6 bases, with 10 bases between the two germline ends. CDR3: CASSAGLSQPQHF. The DNA for the CDR3 is TGTGCCAGCAGTGCAGGGCTCAGTCAGCCCCAGCATTTT.

This rearrangement joins TRBV5-1 to TRBJ2-5; 9 bases fit TRBD2. The J segment lost 2 bases and the V segment lost 5 bases, leaving 10 bases of the junction unmatched. The CDR3 runs 16 residues. Germline CDR1 SGHRS, CDR2 YFSETQ. The CDR3 DNA is TGCGCCAGCAGTGGTGCGGGAGGGCCGGAACAAGAGACCCAGTACTTC. Residues: CASSGAGGPEQETQYF.

The chain has TRBV9 and TRBJ2-1, with a tentative D call TRBD1 (6 bases). Germline CDR1 and CDR2: SGDLS and YYNGEE. Trimming stripped 0 bases from V and 6 bases from J, with 10 bases between. The CDR3 consists of 14 residues. DNA for the CDR3: TGTGCCAGCAGCGTAGGGACAGCGTCCAATGAGCAGTTCTTC. Translating gives CASSVGTASNEQFF.

This clone turned up a few times. This chain connects TRBV11-1 to TRBJ1-2, with D unclear. Trimming left V 1 base short and J 7 bases short, with 10 bases between. Per the germline V gene, CDR1 is SGHAT and CDR2 is FQDESV (reference sequence). This CDR3 is 13 amino acids long. The CDR3 DNA is TGTGCCAGCAGCTTAGGGTCAGGTGGTGGCTACACCTTC. It yields the protein CASSLGSGGGYTF.